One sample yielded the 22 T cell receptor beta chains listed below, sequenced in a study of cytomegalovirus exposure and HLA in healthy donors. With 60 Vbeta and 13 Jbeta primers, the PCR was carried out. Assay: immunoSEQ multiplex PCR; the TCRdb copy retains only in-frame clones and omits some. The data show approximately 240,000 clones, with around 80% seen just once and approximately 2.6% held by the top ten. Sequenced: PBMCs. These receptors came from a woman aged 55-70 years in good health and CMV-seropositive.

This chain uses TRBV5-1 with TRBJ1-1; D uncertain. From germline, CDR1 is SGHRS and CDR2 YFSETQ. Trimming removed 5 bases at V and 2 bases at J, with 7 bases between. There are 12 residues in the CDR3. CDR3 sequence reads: CASSTGNTEAFF. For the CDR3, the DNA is TGCGCCAGCAGTACGGGAAACACTGAAGCTTTCTTT.

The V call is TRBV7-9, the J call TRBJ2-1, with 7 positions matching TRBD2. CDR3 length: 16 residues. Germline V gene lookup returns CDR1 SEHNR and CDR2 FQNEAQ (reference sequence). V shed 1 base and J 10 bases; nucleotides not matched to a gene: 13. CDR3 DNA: TGTGCCAGCAGCTTAGTCCCGAGCGGGAATCAATGGGAGCAGTTCTTC. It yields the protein CASSLVPSGNQWEQFF.

The CDR3, as DNA: TGTGCCAGCAGTTTTGGGGACAGGGGGCTGACTGAAGCTTTCTTT. Translation gives CASSFGDRGLTEAFF. The chain joins TRBV28 to TRBJ1-1; 12 positions agree with TRBD1. Trimming removed 3 bases from V and 5 bases from J; junction bases left unmatched: 4. The germline V gene encodes CDR1 MDHEN and CDR2 SYDVKM. CDR3 length: 15 residues.

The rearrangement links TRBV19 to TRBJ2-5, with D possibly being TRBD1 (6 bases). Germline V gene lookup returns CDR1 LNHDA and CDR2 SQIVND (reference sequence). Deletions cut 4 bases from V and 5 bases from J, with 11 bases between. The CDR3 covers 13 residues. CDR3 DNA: TGTGCCAGTAGTACCACAGGGTTGGAGACCCAGTACTTC. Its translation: CASSTTGLETQYF.

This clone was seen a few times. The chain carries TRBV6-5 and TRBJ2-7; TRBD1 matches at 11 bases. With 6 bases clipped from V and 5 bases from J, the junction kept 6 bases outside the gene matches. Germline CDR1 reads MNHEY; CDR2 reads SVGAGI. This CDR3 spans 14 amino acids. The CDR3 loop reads CASSPWTGGNEQYF. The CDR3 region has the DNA TGTGCCAGCAGCCCCTGGACAGGGGGCAACGAGCAGTACTTC.

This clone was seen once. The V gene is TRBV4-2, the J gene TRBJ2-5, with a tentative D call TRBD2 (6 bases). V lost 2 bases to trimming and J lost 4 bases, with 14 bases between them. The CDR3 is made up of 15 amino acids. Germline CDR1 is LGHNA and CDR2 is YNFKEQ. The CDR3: CASSQSPGVGETQYF. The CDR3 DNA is TGTGCCAGCAGCCAAAGTCCGGGAGTTGGAGAGACCCAGTACTTC.

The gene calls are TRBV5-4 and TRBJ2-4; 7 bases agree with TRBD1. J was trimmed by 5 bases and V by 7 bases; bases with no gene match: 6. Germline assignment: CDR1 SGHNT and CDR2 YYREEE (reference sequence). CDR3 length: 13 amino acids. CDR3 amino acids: CASSDRDQNIQYF. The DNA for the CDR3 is TGTGCCAGCTCAGACAGGGACCAAAACATTCAGTACTTC.

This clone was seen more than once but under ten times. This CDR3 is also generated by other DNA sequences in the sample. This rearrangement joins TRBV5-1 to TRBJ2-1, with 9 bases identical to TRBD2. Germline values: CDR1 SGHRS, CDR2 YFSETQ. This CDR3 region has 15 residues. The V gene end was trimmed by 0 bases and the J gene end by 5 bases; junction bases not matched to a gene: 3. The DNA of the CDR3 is TGCGCCAGCAGCTTGGGGCTAGCGGGAAACAATGAGCAGTTCTTC. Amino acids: CASSLGLAGNNEQFF.

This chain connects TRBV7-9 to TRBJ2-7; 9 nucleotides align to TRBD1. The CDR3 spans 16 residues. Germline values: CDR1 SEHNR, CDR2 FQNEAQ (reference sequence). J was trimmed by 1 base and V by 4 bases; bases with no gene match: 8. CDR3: CASSSPGTGSSYEQYF. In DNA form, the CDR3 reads TGTGCCAGCAGCTCCCCCGGGACAGGGTCGTCCTACGAGCAGTACTTC.

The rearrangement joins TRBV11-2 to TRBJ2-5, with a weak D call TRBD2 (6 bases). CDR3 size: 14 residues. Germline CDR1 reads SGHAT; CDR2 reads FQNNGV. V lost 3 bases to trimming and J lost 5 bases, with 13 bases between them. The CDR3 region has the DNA TGTGCCAGCAGCTTTCAGGCTGGAGGGGAGACCCAGTACTTC. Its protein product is CASSFQAGGETQYF.

CDR3 DNA sequence: TGTGCCATCCGAGGACAGGGCAGAGGAAACACCATATATTTT. Amino acid sequence: CAIRGQGRGNTIYF. The genes are TRBV10-3 and TRBJ1-3, with TRBD1 identical over 8 bases. The CDR3 totals 14 residues. The V gene end was trimmed by 8 bases and the J gene end by 4 bases; junction bases not matched to a gene: 7. In germline, CDR1 is ENHRY, CDR2 SYGVKD.

The CDR3 DNA reads TGCGCCAGCAGCCAAGAATCTTCGGGGAGTGTCCCCCTTTACAATGAGCAGTTCTTC. This translates into CASSQESSGSVPLYNEQFF. V usage is TRBV4-1 and J usage is TRBJ2-1; perhaps TRBD2 as D (5 bases). Trimming left V 0 bases short and J 4 bases short, with 22 bases between. Germline V gives CDR1 MGHRA, CDR2 YSYEKL. The CDR3 runs to 19 residues.

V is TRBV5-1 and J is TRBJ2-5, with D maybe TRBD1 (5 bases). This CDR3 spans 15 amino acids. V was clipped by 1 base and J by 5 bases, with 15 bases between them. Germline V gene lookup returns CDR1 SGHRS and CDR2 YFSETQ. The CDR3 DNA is TGCGCCAGCAGCTTGTTAAGGGGTGTAGGGGAGACCCAGTACTTC. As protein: CASSLLRGVGETQYF.

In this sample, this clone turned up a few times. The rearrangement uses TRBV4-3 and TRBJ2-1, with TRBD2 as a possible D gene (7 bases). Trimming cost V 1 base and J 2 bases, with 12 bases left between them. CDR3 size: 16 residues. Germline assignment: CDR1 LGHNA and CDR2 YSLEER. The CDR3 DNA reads TGCGCCAGCAGCCAAGTCAGCGGGACAACCTACAATGAGCAGTTCTTC. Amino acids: CASSQVSGTTYNEQFF.

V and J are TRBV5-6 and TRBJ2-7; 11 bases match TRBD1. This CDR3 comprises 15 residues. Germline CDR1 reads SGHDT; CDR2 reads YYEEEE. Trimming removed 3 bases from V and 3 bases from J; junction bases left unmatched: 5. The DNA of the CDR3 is TGTGCCAGCAGCTACACCGGGACAGGGGGCTACGAGCAGTACTTC. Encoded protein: CASSYTGTGGYEQYF.

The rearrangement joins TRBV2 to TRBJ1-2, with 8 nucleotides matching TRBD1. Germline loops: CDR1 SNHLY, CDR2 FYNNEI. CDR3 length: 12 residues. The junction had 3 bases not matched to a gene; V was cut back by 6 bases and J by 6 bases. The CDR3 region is CASRDRADGYTF. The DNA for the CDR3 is TGTGCCAGCAGGGACAGGGCGGATGGCTACACCTTC.

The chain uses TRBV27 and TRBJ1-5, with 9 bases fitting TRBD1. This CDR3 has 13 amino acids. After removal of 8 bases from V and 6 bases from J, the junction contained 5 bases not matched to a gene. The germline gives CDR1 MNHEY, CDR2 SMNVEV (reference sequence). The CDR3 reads CASGDREGQPQHF. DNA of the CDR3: TGTGCCAGCGGGGACAGGGAGGGTCAGCCCCAGCATTTT.

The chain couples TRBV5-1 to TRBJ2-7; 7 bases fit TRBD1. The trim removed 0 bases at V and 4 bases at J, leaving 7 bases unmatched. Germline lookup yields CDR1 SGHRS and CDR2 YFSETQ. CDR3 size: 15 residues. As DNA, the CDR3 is TGCGCCAGCAGCTTGGCCCCGGGACAGCAATACGAGCAGTACTTC. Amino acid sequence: CASSLAPGQQYEQYF.

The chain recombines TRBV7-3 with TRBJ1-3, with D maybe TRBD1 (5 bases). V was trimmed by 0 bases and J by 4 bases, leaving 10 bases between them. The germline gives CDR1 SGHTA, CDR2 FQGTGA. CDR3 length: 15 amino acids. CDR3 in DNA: TGTGCCAGCAGCTTAACAGGGGAATACGGAAACACCATATATTTT. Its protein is CASSLTGEYGNTIYF. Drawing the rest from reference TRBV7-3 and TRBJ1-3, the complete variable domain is GAGVSQTPSNKVTEKGKYVELRCDPISGHTALYWYRQSLGQGPEFLIYFQGTGAADDSGLPNDRFFAVRPEGSVSTLKIQRTERGDSAVYLCASSLTGEYGNTIYFGEGSWLTVV.

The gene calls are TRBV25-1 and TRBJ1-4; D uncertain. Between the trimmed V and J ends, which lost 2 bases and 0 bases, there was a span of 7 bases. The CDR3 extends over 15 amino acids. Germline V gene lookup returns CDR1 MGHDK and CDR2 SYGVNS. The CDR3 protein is CASSERSSTNEKLFF. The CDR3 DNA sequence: TGTGCCAGCAGTGAACGGTCATCAACTAATGAAAAACTGTTTTTT.

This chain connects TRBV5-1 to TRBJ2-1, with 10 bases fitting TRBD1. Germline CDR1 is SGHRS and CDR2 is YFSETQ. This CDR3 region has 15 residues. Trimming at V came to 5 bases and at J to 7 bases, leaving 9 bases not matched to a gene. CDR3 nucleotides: TGCGCCAGCAGGAGACAGGGGGCGAACGCGAATGAGCAGTTCTTC. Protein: CASRRQGANANEQFF. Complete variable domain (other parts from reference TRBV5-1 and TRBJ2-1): KAGVTQTPRYLIKTRGQQVTLSCSPISGHRSVSWYQQTPGQGLQFLFEYFSETQRNKGNFPGRFSGRQFSNSRSEMNVSTLELGDSALYLCASRRQGANANEQFFGPGTRLTVL.

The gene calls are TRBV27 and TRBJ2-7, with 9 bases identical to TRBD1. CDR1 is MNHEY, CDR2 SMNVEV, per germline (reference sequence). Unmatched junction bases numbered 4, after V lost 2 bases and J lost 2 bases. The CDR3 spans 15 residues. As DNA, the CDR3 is TGTGCCAGCAGTTTAAGGACAGGGGCCACCTACGAGCAGTACTTC. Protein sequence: CASSLRTGATYEQYF.